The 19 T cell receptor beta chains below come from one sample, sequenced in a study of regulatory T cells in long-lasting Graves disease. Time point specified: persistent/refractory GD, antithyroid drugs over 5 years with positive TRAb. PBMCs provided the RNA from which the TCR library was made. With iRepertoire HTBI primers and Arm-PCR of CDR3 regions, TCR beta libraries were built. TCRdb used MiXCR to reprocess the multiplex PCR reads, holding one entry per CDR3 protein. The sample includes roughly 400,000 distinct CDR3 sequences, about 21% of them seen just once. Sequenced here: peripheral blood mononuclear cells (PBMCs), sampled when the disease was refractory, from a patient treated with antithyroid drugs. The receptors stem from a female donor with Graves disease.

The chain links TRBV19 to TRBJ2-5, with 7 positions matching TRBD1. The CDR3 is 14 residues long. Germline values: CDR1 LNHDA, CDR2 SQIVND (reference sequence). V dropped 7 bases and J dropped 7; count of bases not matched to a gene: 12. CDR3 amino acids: CASMGQSQQGTQYF. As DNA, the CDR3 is TGTGCCAGTATGGGACAGAGCCAGCAGGGGACCCAGTACTTC.

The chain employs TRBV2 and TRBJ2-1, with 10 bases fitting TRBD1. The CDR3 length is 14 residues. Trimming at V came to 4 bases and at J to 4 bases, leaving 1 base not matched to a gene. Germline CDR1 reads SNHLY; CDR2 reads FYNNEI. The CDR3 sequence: CASSGQGAYNEQFF. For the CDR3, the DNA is TGTGCCAGCAGTGGACAGGGGGCATACAATGAGCAGTTCTTC.

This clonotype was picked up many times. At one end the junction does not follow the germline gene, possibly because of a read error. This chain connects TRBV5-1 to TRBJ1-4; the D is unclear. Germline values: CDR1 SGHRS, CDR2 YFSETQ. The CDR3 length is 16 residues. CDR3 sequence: CASTLEAGATNEKLFF. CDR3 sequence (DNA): TGCGCCAGCACCTTGGAGGCAGGTGCAACTAATGAAAAACTGTTTTTT.

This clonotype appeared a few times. This CDR3 reads CASSATVAGNGYTF. The CDR3 DNA sequence: TGTGCCAGCAGCGCCACGGTGGCAGGGAATGGCTACACCTTC. The chain combines TRBV9 with TRBJ1-2; D is possibly TRBD1 (5 bases). CDR1 is SGDLS and CDR2 is YYNGEE in the germline V gene. V lost 3 bases and J 6 bases, leaving 15 bases between the germline ends. CDR3 size: 14 residues.

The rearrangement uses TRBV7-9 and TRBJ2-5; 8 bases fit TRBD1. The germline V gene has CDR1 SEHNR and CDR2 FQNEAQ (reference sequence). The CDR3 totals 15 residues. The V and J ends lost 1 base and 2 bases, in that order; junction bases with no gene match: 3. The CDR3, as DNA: TGTGCCAGCAGCTTAGGGGACAGGAGACAAGAGACCCAGTACTTC. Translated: CASSLGDRRQETQYF.

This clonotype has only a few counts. The CDR3 here is CSAEQETQYF. CDR3 sequence (DNA): TGCAGTGCTGAACAAGAGACCCAGTACTTC. The V and J genes are TRBV20-1 and TRBJ2-5, with unresolved D. V was clipped by 5 bases and J by 2 bases, with 3 bases between them. The germline CDR1 and CDR2 sequences are DFQATT and SNEGSKA (reference sequence). The CDR3 is 10 amino acids.

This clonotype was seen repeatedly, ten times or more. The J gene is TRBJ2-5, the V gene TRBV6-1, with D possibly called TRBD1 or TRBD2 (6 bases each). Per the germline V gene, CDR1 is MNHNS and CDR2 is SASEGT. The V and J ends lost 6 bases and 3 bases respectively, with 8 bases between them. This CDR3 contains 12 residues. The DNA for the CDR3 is TGTGCCAGCAGGAGGGGGGAAGAGACCCAGTACTTC. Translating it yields CASRRGEETQYF.

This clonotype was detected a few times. CDR3 bases: TGTGCCAGCAGCGTGGACGCCACCCCGAACTATGGCTACACCTTC. Translated, it gives CASSVDATPNYGYTF. The chain carries TRBV9 and TRBJ1-2; D is unresolved. Germline V lookup: CDR1 SGDLS, CDR2 YYNGEE. This CDR3 is 15 amino acids long. V lost 2 bases and J 2 bases, leaving 13 bases between the germline ends.

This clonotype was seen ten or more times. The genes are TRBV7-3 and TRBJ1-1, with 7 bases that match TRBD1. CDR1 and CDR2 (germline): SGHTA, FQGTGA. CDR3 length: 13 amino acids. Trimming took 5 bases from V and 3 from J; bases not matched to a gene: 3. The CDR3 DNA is TGTGCCAGCAGCCCGGACAGGTACACTGAAGCTTTCTTT. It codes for CASSPDRYTEAFF.

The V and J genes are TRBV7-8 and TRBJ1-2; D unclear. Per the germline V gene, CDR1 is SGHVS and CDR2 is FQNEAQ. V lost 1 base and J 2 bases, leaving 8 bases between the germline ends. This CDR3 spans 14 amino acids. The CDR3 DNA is TGTGCCAGCAGCTTAGTCTCAGGAAACTATGGCTACACCTTC. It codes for CASSLVSGNYGYTF.

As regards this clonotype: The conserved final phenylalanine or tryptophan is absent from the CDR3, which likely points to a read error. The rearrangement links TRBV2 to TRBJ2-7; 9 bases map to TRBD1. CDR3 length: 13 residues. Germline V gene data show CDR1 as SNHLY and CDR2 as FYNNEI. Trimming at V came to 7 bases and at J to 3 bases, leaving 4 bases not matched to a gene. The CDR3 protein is CASTLDRGYEQYS. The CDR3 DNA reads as TGTGCCAGCACCTTGGACAGGGGCTACGAGCAGTACTCC.

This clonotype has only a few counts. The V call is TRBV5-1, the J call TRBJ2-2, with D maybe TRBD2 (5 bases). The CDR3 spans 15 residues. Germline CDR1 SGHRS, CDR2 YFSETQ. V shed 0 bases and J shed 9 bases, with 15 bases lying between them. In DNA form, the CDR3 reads TGCGCCAGCAGCTTGGAATCGGGCCGGGGTCGGGAGCTGTTTTTT. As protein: CASSLESGRGRELFF.

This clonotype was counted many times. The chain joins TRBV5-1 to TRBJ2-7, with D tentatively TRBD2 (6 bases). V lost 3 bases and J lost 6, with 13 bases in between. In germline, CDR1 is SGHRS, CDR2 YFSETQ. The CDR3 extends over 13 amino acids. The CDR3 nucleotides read TGCGCCAGCAGCTCTGGGGCCGGGGGCGAGCAGTACTTC. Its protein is CASSSGAGGEQYF. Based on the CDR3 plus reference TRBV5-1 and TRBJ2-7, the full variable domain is KAGVTQTPRYLIKTRGQQVTLSCSPISGHRSVSWYQQTPGQGLQFLFEYFSETQRNKGNFPGRFSGRQFSNSRSEMNVSTLELGDSALYLCASSSGAGGEQYFGPGTRLTVT.

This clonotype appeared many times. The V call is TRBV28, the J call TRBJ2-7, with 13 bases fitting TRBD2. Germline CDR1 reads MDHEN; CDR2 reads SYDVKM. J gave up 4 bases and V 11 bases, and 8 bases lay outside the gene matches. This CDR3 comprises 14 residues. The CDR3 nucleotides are TGTGCCTCTCGGACTAGCGGGAGAGGGTACGAGCAGTACTTC. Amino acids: CASRTSGRGYEQYF.

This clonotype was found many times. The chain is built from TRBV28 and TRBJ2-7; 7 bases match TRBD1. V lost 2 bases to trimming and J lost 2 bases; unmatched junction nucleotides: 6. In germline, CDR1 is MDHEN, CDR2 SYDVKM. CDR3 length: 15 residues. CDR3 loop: CASSLTDRATYEQYF. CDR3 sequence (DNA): TGTGCCAGCAGTTTAACCGACAGGGCTACCTACGAGCAGTACTTC.

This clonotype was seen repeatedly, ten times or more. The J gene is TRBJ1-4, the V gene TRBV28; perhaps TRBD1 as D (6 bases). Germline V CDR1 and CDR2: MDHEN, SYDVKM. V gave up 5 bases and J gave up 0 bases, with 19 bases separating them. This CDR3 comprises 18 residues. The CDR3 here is CASSPHSDRRATNEKLFF. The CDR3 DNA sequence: TGTGCCAGCAGTCCCCACTCTGACAGGCGTGCAACTAATGAAAAACTGTTTTTT.

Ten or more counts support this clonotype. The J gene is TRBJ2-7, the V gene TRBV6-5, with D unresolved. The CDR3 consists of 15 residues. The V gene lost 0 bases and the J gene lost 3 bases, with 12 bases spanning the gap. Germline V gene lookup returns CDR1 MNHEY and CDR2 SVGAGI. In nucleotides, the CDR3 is TGTGCCAGCAGTTACTCCAGGTCTTCGATCTACGAGCAGTACTTC. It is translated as CASSYSRSSIYEQYF.

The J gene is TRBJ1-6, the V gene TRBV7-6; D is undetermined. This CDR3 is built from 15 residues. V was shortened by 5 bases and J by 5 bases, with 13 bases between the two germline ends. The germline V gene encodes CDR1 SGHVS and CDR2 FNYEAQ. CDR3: CASSPSPEHNSPLHF. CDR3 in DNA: TGTGCCAGCAGCCCCAGCCCAGAACATAATTCACCCCTCCACTTT.

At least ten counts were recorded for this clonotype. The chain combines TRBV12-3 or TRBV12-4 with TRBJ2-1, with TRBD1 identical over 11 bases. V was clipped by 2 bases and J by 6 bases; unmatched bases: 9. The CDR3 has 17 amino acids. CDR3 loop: CASSLRHAGTGGNEQFF. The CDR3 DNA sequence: TGTGCCAGCAGTTTAAGGCACGCCGGGACAGGGGGCAATGAGCAGTTCTTC.